This TCR beta chain comes out of a study of shared clonotypes between healthy human individuals. Looked up from germline, CDR1 is MDHEN and CDR2 is SYDVKM. V was clipped by 6 bases and J by 6 bases; unmatched bases: 25. There are 20 residues in the CDR3. Broader study findings: Clonotypes shared by all four donors outscored non-shared clonotypes in generation probability.

Remarks on this clone: Antigen unknown.

Assay used: immunoSEQ multiplex PCR; TCRdb lists only in-frame clones, some missing. The sample holds about 640,000 clones, about three quarters seen once. This receptor was identified in a woman aged 25 to 39 in good health. The V call is TRBV28, the J call TRBJ2-1; TRBD2 agrees at 8 bases. The specimen sequenced was memory CD4+ T cells sorted from blood. Subset specified: CD45RA-negative fraction. The CDR3 sequence: CASSYPGVAGILVPCNEQFF. The DNA of the CDR3 is TGTGCCAGCAGCTACCCCGGGGTAGCGGGAATTCTAGTTCCCTGCAATGAGCAGTTCTTC. Full variable domain (rest looked up from reference TRBV28 and TRBJ2-1): DVKVTQSSRYLVKRTGEKVFLECVQDMDHENMFWYRQDPGLGLRLIYFSYDVKMKEKGDIPEGYSVSREKKERFSLILESASTNQTSMYLCASSYPGVAGILVPCNEQFFGPGTRLTVL.